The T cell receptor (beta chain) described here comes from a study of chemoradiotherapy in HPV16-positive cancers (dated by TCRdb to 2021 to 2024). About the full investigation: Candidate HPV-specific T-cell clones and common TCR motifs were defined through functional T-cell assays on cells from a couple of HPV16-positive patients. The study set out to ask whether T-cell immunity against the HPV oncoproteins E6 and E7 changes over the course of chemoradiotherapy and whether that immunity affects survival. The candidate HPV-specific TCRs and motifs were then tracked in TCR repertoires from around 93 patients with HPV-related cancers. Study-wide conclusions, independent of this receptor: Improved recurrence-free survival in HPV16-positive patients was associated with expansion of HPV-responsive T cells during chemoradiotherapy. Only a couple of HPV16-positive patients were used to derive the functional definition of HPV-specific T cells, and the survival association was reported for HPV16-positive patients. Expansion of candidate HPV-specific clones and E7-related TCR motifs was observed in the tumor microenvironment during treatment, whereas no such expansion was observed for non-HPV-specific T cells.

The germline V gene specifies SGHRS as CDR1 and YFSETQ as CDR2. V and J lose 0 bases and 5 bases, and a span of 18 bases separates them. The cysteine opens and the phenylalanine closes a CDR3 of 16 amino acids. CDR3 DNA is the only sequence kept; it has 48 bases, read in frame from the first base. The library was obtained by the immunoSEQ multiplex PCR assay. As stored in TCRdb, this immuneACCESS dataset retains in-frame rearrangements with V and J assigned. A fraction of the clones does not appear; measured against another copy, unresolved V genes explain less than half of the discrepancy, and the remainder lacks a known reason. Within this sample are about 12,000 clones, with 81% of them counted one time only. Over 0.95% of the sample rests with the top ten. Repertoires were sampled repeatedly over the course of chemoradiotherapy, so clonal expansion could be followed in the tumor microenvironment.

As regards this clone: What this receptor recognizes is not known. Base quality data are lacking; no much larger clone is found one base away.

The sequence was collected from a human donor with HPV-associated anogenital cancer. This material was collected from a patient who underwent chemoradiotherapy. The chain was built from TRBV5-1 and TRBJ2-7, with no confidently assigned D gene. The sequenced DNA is TGCGCCAGCAGCTTGGTATCAGCCCGGGCTTGGGACGAGCAGTACTTC. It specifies CASSLVSARAWDEQYF.